The subject of this entry is one T cell receptor (beta chain). It lacks a known antigen. No base qualities exist here, and no much larger clone lies one base off it. The data originate from a study of blood T cell repertoires in COVID-19 (dated by TCRdb to 2018 to 2020). Describing the broader study: Collaborator samples came from the United States, Italy and Spain and covered acute and convalescent phases of COVID-19. A freely available public database, intended as a resource for researchers studying the immune response to SARS-CoV-2, is where the repertoires were released. The material from the prospective study consisted of cDNA or gDNA derived from T cells, B-cell-depleted T cells, or PBMCs. Samples came from the ongoing ImmuneRACE study (first 160 participants) plus 1,254 subjects from 6 global collaborators. The sample metadata nearly always contained a de-identified subject ID, COVID-19 status, age in years and sex. HLA class I and class II types, where available, came from metadata supplied by the sample provider rather than from assay-based typing. Deeply sampled blood TCRbeta repertoires from subjects exposed to, actively infected with, or recovered from COVID-19 were included in the dataset.

V loses 8 bases, J loses 5 bases, and the germline ends lie 24 bases apart. Spanning cysteine to phenylalanine, the CDR3 consists of 17 amino acids. Here the CDR3 DNA is all that survives: 51 bases in frame from base 1. Reading the germline V gene gives CDR1 SGHTA and CDR2 FQGTGA. What the authors observed across the whole study: How much clinical and demographic metadata was included differed by source and by participant, and the metadata was provided uncurated.

TCRbeta CDR3 regions were amplified from genomic DNA using the immunoSEQ Assay, a bias-controlled multiplex PCR. In the authors' own workflow: Within the assay, amplification of reference gene primers was used to estimate how many nucleated cells each sample contained. To quantify the absolute abundance of each unique TCRbeta CDR3 rearrangement, sequence reads were collapsed and filtered. For each sample, productive Simpson clonality was calculated as the square root of Simpson's diversity index across productive rearrangements. Not all clones reach the TCRdb copy of this immuneACCESS table, which keeps in-frame sequences only. Checked studies attribute under half of the gap to unresolved V genes and leave the rest unexplained. From that table come the V and J calls and clone size; the DNA was used to work out D and trimming. The sample table records around 150,000 clones; roughly 84% of these occur just once. Of the sample, 8% to 9% is held by the ten largest clones.

One collaborating source in Seattle enrolled patients while the patients were actively infected and followed the patients over time throughout the course of disease. Collaborating institutions collected whole blood in K2EDTA tubes following their own protocols. For TCRbeta analysis, collaborators shipped samples in one of three forms: frozen whole blood, isolated PBMCs, or DNA extracted from either of those sample types. Sample: peripheral blood. This clonotype originated in a young man with COVID-19, enrolled during active disease. This sequence uses TRBV7-3 and TRBJ2-2; the best D guess is TRBD2, with 5 bases matching. The DNA is TGTGCCAGCGGTACATCGACGGGGAGCCTAATTACCGGGGAGCTGTTTTTT. This encodes CASGTSTGSLITGELFF. Supplemented by the reference TRBV7-3 and TRBJ2-2 proteins around the CDR3, the complete variable domain is GAGVSQTPSNKVTEKGKYVELRCDPISGHTALYWYRQSLGQGPEFLIYFQGTGAADDSGLPNDRFFAVRPEGSVSTLKIQRTERGDSAVYLCASGTSTGSLITGELFFGEGSRLTVL.